This TCR beta chain comes out of a study of cytomegalovirus exposure and HLA in healthy donors. Background on the study: The study placed around 80% of its approximately 430 genotyped donors in the Caucasian-associated ancestry cluster.

Looked up from germline, CDR1 is SGDLS and CDR2 is YYNGEE. The CDR3 is made up of 14 amino acids. The ends were cut back, 7 bases at V and 1 base at J, with 13 bases in the middle. PCR used 60 Vbeta primers and 13 Jbeta primers. Sequenced by immunoSEQ multiplex PCR; TCRdb stores in-frame clones only, minus some. The sample includes fewer than 350,000 clones, 80% to 90% of them seen just once. V usage is TRBV9 and J usage is TRBJ2-3, with D possibly matching TRBD2 (6 bases). The TCR was taken from a woman aged 18-35 years in good health and CMV-seronegative. The specimen sequenced was PBMCs. CDR3 sequence reads: CASRPGLGTDTQYF. CDR3 sequence (DNA): TGTGCCAGCCGCCCGGGACTGGGCACAGATACGCAGTATTTT.